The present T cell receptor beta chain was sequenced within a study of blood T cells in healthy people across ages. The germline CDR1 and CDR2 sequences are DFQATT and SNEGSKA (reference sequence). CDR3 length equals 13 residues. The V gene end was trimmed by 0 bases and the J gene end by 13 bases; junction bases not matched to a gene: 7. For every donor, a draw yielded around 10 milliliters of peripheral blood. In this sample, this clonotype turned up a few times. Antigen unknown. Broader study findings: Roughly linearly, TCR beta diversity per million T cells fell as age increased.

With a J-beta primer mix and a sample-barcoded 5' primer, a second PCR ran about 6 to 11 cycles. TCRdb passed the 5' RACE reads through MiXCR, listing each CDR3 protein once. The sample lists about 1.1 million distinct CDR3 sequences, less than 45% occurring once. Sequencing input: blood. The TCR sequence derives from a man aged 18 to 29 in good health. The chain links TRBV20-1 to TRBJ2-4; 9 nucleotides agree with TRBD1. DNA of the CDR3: TGCAGTGCTAGAGATGGGACAGGGAGTACCCAGTACTTC. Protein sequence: CSARDGTGSTQYF.